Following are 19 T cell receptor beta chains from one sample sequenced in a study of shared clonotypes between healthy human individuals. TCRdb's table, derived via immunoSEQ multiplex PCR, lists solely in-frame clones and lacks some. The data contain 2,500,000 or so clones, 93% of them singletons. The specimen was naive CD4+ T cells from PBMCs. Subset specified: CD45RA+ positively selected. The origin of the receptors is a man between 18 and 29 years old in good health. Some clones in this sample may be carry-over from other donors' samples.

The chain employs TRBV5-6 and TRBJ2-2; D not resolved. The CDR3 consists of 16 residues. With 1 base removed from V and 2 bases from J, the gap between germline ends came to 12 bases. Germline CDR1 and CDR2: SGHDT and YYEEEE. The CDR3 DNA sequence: TGTGCCAGCAGCTTGAAGTCCCGTCTAAACACCGGGGAGCTGTTTTTT. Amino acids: CASSLKSRLNTGELFF.

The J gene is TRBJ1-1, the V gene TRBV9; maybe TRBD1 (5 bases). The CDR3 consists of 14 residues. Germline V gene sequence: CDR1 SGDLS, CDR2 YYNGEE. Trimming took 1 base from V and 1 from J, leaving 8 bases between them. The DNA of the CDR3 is TGTGCCAGCAGCGTACGACAGACGAACACTGAAGCTTTCTTT. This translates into CASSVRQTNTEAFF.

The CDR3 here is CASSGDRGWAEAFF. The CDR3 coding sequence is TGTGCCAGCAGCGGAGACAGGGGGTGGGCTGAAGCTTTCTTT. The V call is TRBV9, the J call TRBJ1-1; TRBD1 agrees at 9 bases. The germline V gene encodes CDR1 SGDLS and CDR2 YYNGEE. With V trimmed by 3 bases and J by 6 bases, 6 bases remained unmatched. This CDR3 is 14 amino acids long.

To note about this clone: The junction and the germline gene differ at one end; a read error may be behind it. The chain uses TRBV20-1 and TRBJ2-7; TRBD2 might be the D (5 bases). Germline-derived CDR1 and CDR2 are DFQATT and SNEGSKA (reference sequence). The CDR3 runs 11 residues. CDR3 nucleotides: TGCAGTGCTAGCCCTCTCGGGGTCTTGACCTTC. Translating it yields CSASPLGVLTF.

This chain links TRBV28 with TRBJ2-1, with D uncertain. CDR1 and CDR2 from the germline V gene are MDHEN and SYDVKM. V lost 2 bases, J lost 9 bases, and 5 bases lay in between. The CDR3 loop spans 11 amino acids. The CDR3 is CASSLVGEQFF. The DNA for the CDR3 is TGTGCCAGCAGTTTAGTAGGTGAGCAGTTCTTC.

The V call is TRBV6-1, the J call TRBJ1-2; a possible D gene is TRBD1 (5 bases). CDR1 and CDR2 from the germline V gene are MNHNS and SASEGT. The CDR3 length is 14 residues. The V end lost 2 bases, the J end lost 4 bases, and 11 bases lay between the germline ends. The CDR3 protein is CASSESGAIYGYTF. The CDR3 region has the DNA TGTGCCAGCAGTGAATCCGGGGCGATCTATGGCTACACCTTC.

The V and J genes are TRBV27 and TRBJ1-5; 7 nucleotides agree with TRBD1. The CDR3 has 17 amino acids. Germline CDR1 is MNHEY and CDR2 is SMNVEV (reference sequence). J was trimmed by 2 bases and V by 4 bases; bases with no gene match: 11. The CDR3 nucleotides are TGTGCCAGCAGTTCCAACAGGGGCGGTGCGGGCAATCAGCCCCAGCATTTT. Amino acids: CASSSNRGGAGNQPQHF.

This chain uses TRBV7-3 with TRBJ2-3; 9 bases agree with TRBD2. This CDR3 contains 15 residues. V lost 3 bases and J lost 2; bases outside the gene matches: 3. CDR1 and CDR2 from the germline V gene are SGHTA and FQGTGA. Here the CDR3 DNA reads TGTGCCAGCAGCTTGACTAGCGGCCTCACAGATACGCAGTATTTT. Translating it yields CASSLTSGLTDTQYF.

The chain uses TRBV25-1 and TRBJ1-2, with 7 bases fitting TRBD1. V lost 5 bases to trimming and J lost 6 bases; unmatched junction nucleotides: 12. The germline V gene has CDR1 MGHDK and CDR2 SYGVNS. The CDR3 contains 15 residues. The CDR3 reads CASSPVGTDSHGYTF. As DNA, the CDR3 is TGTGCCAGCAGTCCCGTCGGGACAGATAGTCATGGCTACACCTTC.

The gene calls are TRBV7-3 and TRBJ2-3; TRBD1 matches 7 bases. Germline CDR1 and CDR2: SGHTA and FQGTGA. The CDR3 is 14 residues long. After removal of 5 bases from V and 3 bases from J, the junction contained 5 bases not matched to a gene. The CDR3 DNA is TGTGCCAGCAGCCCAGGGGGACCTACAGATACGCAGTATTTT. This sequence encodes CASSPGGPTDTQYF.

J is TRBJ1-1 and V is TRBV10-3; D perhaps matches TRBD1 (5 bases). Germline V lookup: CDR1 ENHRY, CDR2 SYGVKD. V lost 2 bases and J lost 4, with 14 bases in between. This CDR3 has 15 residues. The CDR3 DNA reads TGTGCCATCAGTGAGGGGGCAGGGCGGAGCACTGAAGCTTTCTTT. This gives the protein CAISEGAGRSTEAFF.

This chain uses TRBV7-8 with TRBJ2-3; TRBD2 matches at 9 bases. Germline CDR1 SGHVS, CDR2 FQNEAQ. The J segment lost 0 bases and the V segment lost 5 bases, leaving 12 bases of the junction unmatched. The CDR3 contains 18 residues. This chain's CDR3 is CASSLDPGTSFSTDTQYF. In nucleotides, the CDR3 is TGTGCCAGCAGCCTCGACCCCGGGACTAGCTTTAGCACAGATACGCAGTATTTT.

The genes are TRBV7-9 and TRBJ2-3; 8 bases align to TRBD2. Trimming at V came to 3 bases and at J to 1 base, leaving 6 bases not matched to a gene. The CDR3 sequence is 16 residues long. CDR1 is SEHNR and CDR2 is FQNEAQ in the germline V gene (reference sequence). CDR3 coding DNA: TGTGCCAGCAGCTTCCCGGCGGGAGGACGCACAGATACGCAGTATTTT. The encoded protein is CASSFPAGGRTDTQYF.

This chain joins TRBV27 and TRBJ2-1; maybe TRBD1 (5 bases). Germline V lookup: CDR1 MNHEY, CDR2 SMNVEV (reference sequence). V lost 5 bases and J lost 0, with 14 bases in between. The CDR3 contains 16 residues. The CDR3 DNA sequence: TGTGCCAGCAGTGTGAACAGGTTCAGCTCCTACAATGAGCAGTTCTTC. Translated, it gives CASSVNRFSSYNEQFF.

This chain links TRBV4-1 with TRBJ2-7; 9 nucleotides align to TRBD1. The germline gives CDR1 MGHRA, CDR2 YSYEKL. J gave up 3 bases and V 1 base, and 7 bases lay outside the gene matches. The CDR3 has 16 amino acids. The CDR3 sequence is CASSQGEQGAYYEQYF. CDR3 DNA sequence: TGCGCCAGCAGCCAAGGGGAACAGGGGGCGTACTACGAGCAGTACTTC.

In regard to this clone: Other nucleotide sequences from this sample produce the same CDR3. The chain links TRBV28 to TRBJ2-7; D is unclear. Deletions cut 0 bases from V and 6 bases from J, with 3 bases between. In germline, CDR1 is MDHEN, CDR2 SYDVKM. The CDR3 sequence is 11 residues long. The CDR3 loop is CASSLWREQYF. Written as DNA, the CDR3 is TGTGCCAGCAGTTTATGGCGCGAGCAGTACTTC.

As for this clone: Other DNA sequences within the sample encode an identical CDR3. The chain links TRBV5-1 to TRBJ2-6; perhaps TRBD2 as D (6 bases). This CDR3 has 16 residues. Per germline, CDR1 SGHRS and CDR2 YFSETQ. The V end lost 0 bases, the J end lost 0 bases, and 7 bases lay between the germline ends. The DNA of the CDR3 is TGCGCCAGCAGCTTGGGGGGAGGCTCTGGGGCCAACGTCCTGACTTTC. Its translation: CASSLGGGSGANVLTF.

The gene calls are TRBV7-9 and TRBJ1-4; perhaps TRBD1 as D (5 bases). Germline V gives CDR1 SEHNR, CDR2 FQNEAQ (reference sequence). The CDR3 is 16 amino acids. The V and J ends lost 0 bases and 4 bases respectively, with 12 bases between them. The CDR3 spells CASSLAGSGGNEKLFF. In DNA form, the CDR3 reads TGTGCCAGCAGCTTAGCCGGCAGCGGGGGTAATGAAAAACTGTTTTTT.

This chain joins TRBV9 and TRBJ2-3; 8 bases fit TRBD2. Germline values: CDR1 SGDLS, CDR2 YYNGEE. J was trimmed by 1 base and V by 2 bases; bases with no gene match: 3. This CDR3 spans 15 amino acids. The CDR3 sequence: CASSVTSGRTDTQYF. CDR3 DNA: TGTGCCAGCAGCGTTACTAGCGGCCGCACAGATACGCAGTATTTT.